These 31 T cell receptor beta chains share one sample of origin, sequenced in a study of blood T cell repertoires in COVID-19. The assay was immunoSEQ multiplex PCR, and TCRdb's table has in-frame clones only and misses some. Among tens of thousands of clones listed, 88% were seen once. The source material was peripheral blood. The receptors here all came from a human donor in a cohort sampled during active COVID-19.

V is TRBV9 and J is TRBJ2-6; 10 bases are a match to TRBD2. J lost 2 bases, V lost 2 bases, and 10 bases had no gene match. Germline CDR1 reads SGDLS; CDR2 reads YYNGEE. CDR3 length: 19 amino acids. Here the CDR3 DNA reads TGTGCCAGCAGCGTGACAACAGCGGGAGGGAAAGCTGGGGCCAACGTCCTGACTTTC. This sequence encodes CASSVTTAGGKAGANVLTF.

The rearrangement links TRBV2 to TRBJ2-6; a possible D gene is TRBD1 (6 bases). Germline CDR1 is SNHLY and CDR2 is FYNNEI. V was shortened by 7 bases and J by 2 bases, with 9 bases between the two germline ends. CDR3 length: 14 residues. The CDR3 region has the DNA TGTGCCAGCAACAGGGAAGCTGGGGCCAACGTCCTGACTTTC. It codes for CASNREAGANVLTF.

The J gene is TRBJ1-1, the V gene TRBV19; D gene unclear. The length of the CDR3 is 13 residues. In germline, CDR1 is LNHDA, CDR2 SQIVND (reference sequence). V was cut by 5 bases and J by 2 bases, with 9 bases left in between. This CDR3 reads CASSVSSNTEAFF. The CDR3 DNA reads as TGTGCCAGTAGTGTGAGCTCAAACACTGAAGCTTTCTTT.

The chain couples TRBV6-5 to TRBJ2-2; possible D gene TRBD1, 5 bases. Per germline, CDR1 MNHEY and CDR2 SVGAGI. V dropped 6 bases and J dropped 0 bases, with 11 bases sitting between them. This CDR3 has 15 residues. The CDR3 sequence: CASSPGHTNTGELFF. The DNA for the CDR3 is TGTGCCAGCAGCCCCGGACATACGAACACCGGGGAGCTGTTTTTT.

J is TRBJ1-1 and V is TRBV12-3 or TRBV12-4, with no clear D. Trimming removed 5 bases from V and 0 bases from J, with 7 bases in between. This CDR3 is built from 13 residues. The CDR3 coding sequence is TGTGCCAGCAGTCGATACTTGAACACTGAAGCTTTCTTT. It codes for CASSRYLNTEAFF.

This clone is a singleton in its sample. The genes are TRBV9 and TRBJ2-2; 7 nucleotides match TRBD2. Germline assignment: CDR1 SGDLS and CDR2 YYNGEE. The CDR3 totals 16 residues. Unmatched junction bases numbered 7, after V lost 0 bases and J lost 5 bases. The CDR3 is CASSVGSVGGTGELFF. DNA for the CDR3: TGTGCCAGCAGCGTAGGGTCCGTGGGGGGGACCGGGGAGCTGTTTTTT. Variable domain in full (rest from reference TRBV9 and TRBJ2-2): DSGVTQTPKHLITATGQRVTLRCSPRSGDLSVYWYQQSLDQGLQFLIQYYNGEERAKGNILERFSAQQFPDLHSELNLSSLELGDSALYFCASSVGSVGGTGELFFGEGSRLTVL.

J is TRBJ2-3 and V is TRBV21-1; TRBD2 is taken as the D call from the table, unchecked against the DNA. TRBV21-1 is a recognized pseudogene. The CDR3 contains 15 residues. Written as DNA, the CDR3 is TGTGCCAGCAAGAGATATTGCCGTTGCACAGATACGCAGTATTTT. Protein product: CASKRYCRCTDTQYF.

V and J are TRBV7-9 and TRBJ2-7; 14 nucleotides align to TRBD2. Unmatched junction bases numbered 5, after V lost 5 bases and J lost 5 bases. Per germline, CDR1 SEHNR and CDR2 FQNEAQ (reference sequence). The CDR3 is made up of 15 amino acids. The CDR3: CASSTTSGRANEQYF. The CDR3 DNA is TGTGCCAGCAGCACGACTAGCGGGAGGGCTAACGAGCAGTACTTC.

The rearrangement joins TRBV7-2 to TRBJ2-7, with unresolved D. The CDR3 runs to 13 residues. Trimming pared 1 base from V and 10 bases from J, leaving 14 bases between. The V gene's germline CDR1 is SGHTA and CDR2 FQGNSA. CDR3: CASSLVVTAGQYF. The CDR3 DNA reads as TGTGCCAGCAGCTTAGTGGTTACGGCAGGACAGTACTTC. Using reference TRBV7-2 and TRBJ2-7 for the parts outside the CDR3, the full variable domain is GAGVSQSPSNKVTEKGKDVELRCDPISGHTALYWYRQSLGQGLEFLIYFQGNSAPDKSGLPSDRFSAERTGGSVSTLTIQRTQQEDSAVYLCASSLVVTAGQYFGPGTRLTVT.

The chain employs TRBV2 and TRBJ1-5; a weak D match, TRBD1 (5 bases). The CDR3 consists of 15 residues. The V and J ends lost 6 bases and 3 bases respectively, with 15 bases between them. CDR1 is SNHLY and CDR2 is FYNNEI in the germline V gene. Here the CDR3 DNA reads TGTGCCAGCAGGGGGCTCGGGGGTGACAATCAGCCCCAGCATTTT. Its translation: CASRGLGGDNQPQHF.

The rearrangement uses TRBV9 and TRBJ2-5; 9 bases are a match to TRBD2. The junction had 4 bases not matched to a gene; V was cut back by 0 bases and J by 1 base. This CDR3 comprises 16 residues. Germline V lookup: CDR1 SGDLS, CDR2 YYNGEE. The CDR3 DNA follows: TGTGCCAGCAGCGTAGGAGCGGGGGGCATCCAAGAGACCCAGTACTTC. Translating gives CASSVGAGGIQETQYF.

The J gene is TRBJ1-4, the V gene TRBV27, with D hard to call. The CDR3 length is 16 residues. The germline V gene encodes CDR1 MNHEY and CDR2 SMNVEV (reference sequence). Between the trimmed V and J ends, which lost 1 base and 7 bases, there was a span of 16 bases. Here the CDR3 reads CASSLYGWSGGEKLFF. For the CDR3, the DNA is TGTGCCAGCAGTTTATACGGGTGGAGCGGCGGTGAAAAACTGTTTTTT.

The chain carries TRBV11-2 and TRBJ1-4; D is undetermined. The CDR3 has 12 amino acids. Trimming removed 3 bases from V and 10 bases from J, with 9 bases in between. Germline assignment: CDR1 SGHAT and CDR2 FQNNGV. The CDR3 sequence is CASSLQRGKLFF. The CDR3 bases are TGTGCCAGCAGCTTGCAAAGAGGAAAACTGTTTTTT.

The gene calls are TRBV13 and TRBJ1-6; TRBD1 might be the D (5 bases). Trimming cost V 1 base and J 8 bases, with 12 bases left between them. The CDR3 length is 15 residues. Germline CDR1 and CDR2: PRHDT and FYEKMQ (reference sequence). CDR3 sequence reads: CASSLDRGLDSPLHF. The CDR3, as DNA: TGTGCCAGCAGCTTAGATAGGGGTTTGGATTCACCCCTCCACTTT.

This clone showed up just once. The rearrangement joins TRBV6-5 to TRBJ2-3, with 9 bases fitting TRBD1. The J segment lost 6 bases and the V segment lost 5 bases, leaving 9 bases of the junction unmatched. This CDR3 region has 15 residues. CDR1 and CDR2 from the germline V gene are MNHEY and SVGAGI. The CDR3 region is CASSNRDRVSDTQYF. CDR3 nucleotides: TGTGCCAGCAGTAACCGGGACAGGGTGAGCGATACGCAGTATTTT.

This sequence joins TRBV11-3 and TRBJ1-5; D call uncertain. From germline, CDR1 is SGHNT and CDR2 YENEEA. Trimming shortened V by 3 bases and J by 7 bases, and 13 bases separated the two germline ends. The CDR3 totals 14 residues. The CDR3: CASSFRLRQQPQHF. The CDR3 DNA reads TGTGCCAGCAGCTTTCGCCTAAGACAACAGCCCCAGCATTTT.

This chain links TRBV5-6 with TRBJ1-3; D is perhaps TRBD1 (5 bases). The CDR3 is 16 amino acids. From germline, CDR1 is SGHDT and CDR2 YYEEEE. With 6 bases removed from V and 5 bases from J, the gap between germline ends came to 21 bases. CDR3: CASNRDITGSRNTIYF. The CDR3 DNA sequence: TGTGCCAGCAACCGAGATATTACAGGTTCCAGAAACACCATATATTTT.

The chain is built from TRBV15 and TRBJ1-1, with a possible D match to TRBD1 (5 bases). CDR3 length: 14 amino acids. Germline-derived CDR1 and CDR2 are LNHNV and YYDKDF (reference sequence). V gave up 0 bases and J gave up 7 bases, with 12 bases separating them. The CDR3 sequence: CATSRDRTSDEAFF. The CDR3 nucleotides read TGTGCCACCAGCAGAGATAGGACATCTGATGAAGCTTTCTTT.

The chain combines TRBV4-3 with TRBJ1-2; 8 bases are shared with TRBD1. The CDR3 has 15 residues. Germline V gene sequence: CDR1 LGHNA, CDR2 YSLEER. J gave up 4 bases and V 4 bases, and 8 bases lay outside the gene matches. CDR3 nucleotides: TGCGCCAGCAGCCCCGGGTCAGGGGGCGTCTATGGCTACACCTTC. Translation gives CASSPGSGGVYGYTF.

This clone was found once. The chain is built from TRBV6-5 and TRBJ2-7; TRBD2 is a possible D gene (5 bases). V was clipped by 8 bases and J by 3 bases, with 8 bases between them. Germline CDR1 MNHEY, CDR2 SVGAGI. This CDR3 has 11 residues. CDR3 region: CASERDYEQYF. CDR3 bases: TGTGCCAGCGAACGGGACTACGAGCAGTACTTC.

This rearrangement joins TRBV28 to TRBJ2-7, with TRBD2 matching 10 bases. V lost 6 bases and J lost 6; bases outside the gene matches: 8. CDR1 and CDR2 from the germline V gene are MDHEN and SYDVKM. This CDR3 is 14 amino acids long. The CDR3 here is CASSTGLAAGEQYF. The CDR3 DNA follows: TGTGCCAGCAGCACCGGACTAGCGGCTGGCGAGCAGTACTTC.

The sample holds one count of this clone. The chain recombines TRBV11-2 with TRBJ2-5; 9 bases are shared with TRBD2. CDR1 and CDR2 from the germline V gene are SGHAT and FQNNGV. This CDR3 is built from 17 residues. With V trimmed by 5 bases and J by 2 bases, 12 bases remained unmatched. The CDR3 loop is CASSRTSGLAGQETQYF. The DNA for the CDR3 is TGTGCCAGCAGCCGGACTTCAGGTCTAGCGGGACAAGAGACCCAGTACTTC.

CDR3 sequence (DNA): TGTGCCTGGAGTGCACAGGGCGAGCAGTACTTC. This codes for CAWSAQGEQYF. The genes are TRBV30 and TRBJ2-7; D is possibly TRBD1 (6 bases). This CDR3 has 11 residues. Germline V CDR1 and CDR2: GTSNPN, SVGIG (reference sequence). Trimming shortened V by 1 base and J by 6 bases, and 7 bases separated the two germline ends.

The chain carries TRBV4-3 and TRBJ2-7; D is uncertain. Germline lookup yields CDR1 LGHNA and CDR2 YSLEER. V lost 0 bases and J lost 4, with 19 bases in between. The CDR3 spans 17 residues. The CDR3 DNA is TGCGCCAGCAGCCAAGACTACCGCGGCTCCGCTTATTACGAGCAGTACTTC. Residues: CASSQDYRGSAYYEQYF.

This chain links TRBV4-3 with TRBJ2-3; no definite D call. V lost 0 bases to trimming and J lost 2 bases, with 12 bases between them. The CDR3 has 16 amino acids. From germline, CDR1 is LGHNA and CDR2 YSLEER. The CDR3 sequence: CASSQEARSHTDTQYF. In nucleotides, the CDR3 is TGCGCCAGCAGCCAAGAGGCGAGGTCCCACACAGATACGCAGTATTTT.

The chain uses TRBV7-2 and TRBJ2-3; 7 positions match TRBD1. The CDR3 sequence is 18 residues long. The V gene end was trimmed by 4 bases and the J gene end by 2 bases; junction bases not matched to a gene: 15. Germline V lookup: CDR1 SGHTA, CDR2 FQGNSA. The CDR3 sequence is CASSSTSTGWSNTDTQYF. CDR3 sequence (DNA): TGTGCCAGCAGCTCAACCTCGACAGGGTGGTCTAACACAGATACGCAGTATTTT.

This chain links TRBV7-8 with TRBJ1-5; 8 bases map to TRBD1. CDR1 is SGHVS, CDR2 FQNEAQ, per germline. The CDR3 runs to 15 residues. The V segment lost 1 base and the J segment 6 bases; nucleotides outside the gene matches: 5. The CDR3 nucleotides read TGTGCCAGCAGCTTAGGTGACAGGGGTAGTCAGCCCCAGCATTTT. It encodes CASSLGDRGSQPQHF.

V usage is TRBV13 and J usage is TRBJ1-2, with 7 nucleotides matching TRBD1. The CDR3 sequence is 14 residues long. The J segment lost 2 bases and the V segment lost 1 base, leaving 1 base of the junction unmatched. Germline V CDR1 and CDR2: PRHDT, FYEKMQ (reference sequence). CDR3 protein: CASSLDRGNYGYTF. CDR3 DNA: TGTGCCAGCAGCTTAGACAGGGGAAACTATGGCTACACCTTC.

This clone was seen only a few times. The chain joins TRBV27 to TRBJ1-5; D call uncertain. V dropped 3 bases and J dropped 0 bases, with 12 bases sitting between them. Per the germline V gene, CDR1 is MNHEY and CDR2 is SMNVEV (reference sequence). The CDR3 is 16 amino acids. The CDR3 nucleotides read TGTGCCAGCAGTTTTGGCGGTGGGTATAGCAATCAGCCCCAGCATTTT. This translates into CASSFGGGYSNQPQHF.

CDR3 nucleotides: TGTGCCAGCCAGGGGACAGCGCGGAGCAATCAGCCCCAGCATTTT. Its protein is CASQGTARSNQPQHF. This chain links TRBV28 with TRBJ1-5; 7 bases fit TRBD1. Trimming at V came to 8 bases and at J to 1 base, leaving 8 bases not matched to a gene. This CDR3 is 15 amino acids long. The germline V gene has CDR1 MDHEN and CDR2 SYDVKM.

V usage is TRBV4-2 and J usage is TRBJ1-5; no clear D. Germline loops: CDR1 LGHNA, CDR2 YNFKEQ. Trimming shortened V by 0 bases and J by 0 bases, and 9 bases separated the two germline ends. This CDR3 spans 16 amino acids. The CDR3 region is CASSQESAVSNQPQHF. CDR3 bases: TGTGCCAGCAGCCAAGAATCGGCGGTTAGCAATCAGCCCCAGCATTTT.